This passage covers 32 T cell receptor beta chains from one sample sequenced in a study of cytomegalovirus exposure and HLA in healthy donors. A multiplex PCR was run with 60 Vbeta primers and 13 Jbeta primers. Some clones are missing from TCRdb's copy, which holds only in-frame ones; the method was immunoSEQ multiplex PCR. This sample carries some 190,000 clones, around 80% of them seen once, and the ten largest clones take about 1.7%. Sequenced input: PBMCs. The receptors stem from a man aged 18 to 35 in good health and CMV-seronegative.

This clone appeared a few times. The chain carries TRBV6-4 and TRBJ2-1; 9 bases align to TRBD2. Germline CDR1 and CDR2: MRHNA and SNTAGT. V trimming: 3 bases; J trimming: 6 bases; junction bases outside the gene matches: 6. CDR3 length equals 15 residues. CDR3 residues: CASSEVAGVLNEQFF. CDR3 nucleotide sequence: TGTGCCAGCAGTGAAGTAGCGGGGGTTCTCAATGAGCAGTTCTTC.

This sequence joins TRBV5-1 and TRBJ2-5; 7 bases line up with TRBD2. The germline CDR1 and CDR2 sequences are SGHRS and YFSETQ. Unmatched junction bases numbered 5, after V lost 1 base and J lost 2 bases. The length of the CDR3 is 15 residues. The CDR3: CASSLRLAEQETQYF. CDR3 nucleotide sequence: TGCGCCAGCAGCTTGAGGCTAGCGGAGCAAGAGACCCAGTACTTC.

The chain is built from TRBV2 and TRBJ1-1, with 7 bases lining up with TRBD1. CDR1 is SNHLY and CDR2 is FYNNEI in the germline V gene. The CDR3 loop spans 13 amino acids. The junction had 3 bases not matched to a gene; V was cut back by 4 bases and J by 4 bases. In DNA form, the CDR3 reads TGTGCCAGCAGTGCACAGGGGACCACTGAAGCTTTCTTT. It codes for CASSAQGTTEAFF.

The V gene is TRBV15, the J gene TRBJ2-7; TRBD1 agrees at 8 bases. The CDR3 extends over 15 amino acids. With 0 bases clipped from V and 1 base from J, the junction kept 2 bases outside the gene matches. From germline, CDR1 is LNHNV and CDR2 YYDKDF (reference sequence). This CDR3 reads CATSRENRGSYEQYF. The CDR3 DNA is TGTGCCACCAGCAGAGAGAACAGGGGGTCCTACGAGCAGTACTTC.

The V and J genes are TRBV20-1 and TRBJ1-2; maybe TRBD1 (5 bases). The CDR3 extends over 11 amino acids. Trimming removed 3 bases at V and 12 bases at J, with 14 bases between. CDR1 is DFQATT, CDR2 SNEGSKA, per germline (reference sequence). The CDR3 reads CSARTQGYDTF. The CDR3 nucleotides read TGCAGTGCTAGGACCCAGGGTTACGACACCTTC.

The CDR3 protein is CASSRTRQETQYF. CDR3 sequence (DNA): TGTGCCAGCAGTCGGACACGGCAAGAGACCCAGTACTTC. The genes are TRBV2 and TRBJ2-5; a weak D match, TRBD1 (5 bases). Deletions cut 5 bases from V and 2 bases from J, with 9 bases between. This CDR3 contains 13 residues. CDR1 and CDR2 from the germline V gene are SNHLY and FYNNEI.

Here the CDR3 reads CAIRDRGDQETQYF. Here the CDR3 DNA reads TGTGCCATCCGGGACAGGGGGGACCAAGAGACCCAGTACTTC. The chain carries TRBV2 and TRBJ2-5; 11 positions match TRBD1. The germline V gene encodes CDR1 SNHLY and CDR2 FYNNEI. The CDR3 loop spans 14 amino acids. The junction had 4 bases not matched to a gene; V was cut back by 10 bases and J by 0 bases.

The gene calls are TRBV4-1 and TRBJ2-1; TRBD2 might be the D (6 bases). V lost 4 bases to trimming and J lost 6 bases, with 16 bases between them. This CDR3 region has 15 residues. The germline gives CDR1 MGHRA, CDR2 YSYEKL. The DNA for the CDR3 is TGCGCCAGCAGCCCCTCGGCGGGACGAGCCAATGAGCAGTTCTTC. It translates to CASSPSAGRANEQFF.

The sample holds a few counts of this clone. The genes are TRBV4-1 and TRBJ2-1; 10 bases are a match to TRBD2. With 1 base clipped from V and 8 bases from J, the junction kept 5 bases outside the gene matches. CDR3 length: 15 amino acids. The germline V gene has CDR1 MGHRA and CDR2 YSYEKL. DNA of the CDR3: TGCGCCAGCAGCCAAGGGCAGCGGGAGGGTGATGAGCAGTTCTTC. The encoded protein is CASSQGQREGDEQFF.

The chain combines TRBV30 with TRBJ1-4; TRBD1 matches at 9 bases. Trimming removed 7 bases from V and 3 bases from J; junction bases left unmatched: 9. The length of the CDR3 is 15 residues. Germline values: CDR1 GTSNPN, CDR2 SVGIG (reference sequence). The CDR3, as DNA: TGTGCCTTGAGGGGACAGGGAACAGCTAATGAAAAACTGTTTTTT. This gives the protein CALRGQGTANEKLFF.

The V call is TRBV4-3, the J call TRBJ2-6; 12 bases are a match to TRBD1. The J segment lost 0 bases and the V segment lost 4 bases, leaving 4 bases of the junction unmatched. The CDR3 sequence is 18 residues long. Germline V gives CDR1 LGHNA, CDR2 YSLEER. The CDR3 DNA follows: TGCGCCAGCAGCCTGGGACAGGGGGCTCTCTCTGGGGCCAACGTCCTGACTTTC. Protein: CASSLGQGALSGANVLTF.

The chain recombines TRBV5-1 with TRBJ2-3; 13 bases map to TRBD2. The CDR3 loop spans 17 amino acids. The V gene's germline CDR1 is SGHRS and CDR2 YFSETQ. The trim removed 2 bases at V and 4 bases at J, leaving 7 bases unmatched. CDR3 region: CASSFRLAGGLADTQYF. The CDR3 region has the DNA TGCGCCAGCAGCTTTAGACTAGCGGGGGGTTTAGCAGATACGCAGTATTTT.

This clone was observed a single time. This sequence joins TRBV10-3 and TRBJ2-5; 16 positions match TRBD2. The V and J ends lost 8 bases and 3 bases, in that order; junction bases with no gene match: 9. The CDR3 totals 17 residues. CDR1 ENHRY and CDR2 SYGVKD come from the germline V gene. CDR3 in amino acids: CAIAKGLAGGGEETQYF. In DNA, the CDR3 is TGTGCCATCGCGAAGGGACTAGCGGGAGGGGGGGAAGAGACCCAGTACTTC.

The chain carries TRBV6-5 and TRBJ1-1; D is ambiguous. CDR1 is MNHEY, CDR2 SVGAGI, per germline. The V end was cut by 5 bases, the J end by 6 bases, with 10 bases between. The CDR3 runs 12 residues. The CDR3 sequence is CASSPGSAEAFF. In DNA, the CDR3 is TGTGCCAGCAGTCCAGGATCCGCTGAAGCTTTCTTT.

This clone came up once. The CDR3 here is CAISGAGGETEAFF. CDR3 nucleotide sequence: TGTGCCATCAGTGGGGCAGGGGGCGAAACTGAAGCTTTCTTT. The chain has TRBV10-3 and TRBJ1-1, with 8 bases identical to TRBD1. CDR3 length equals 14 residues. CDR1 is ENHRY, CDR2 SYGVKD, per germline. V gave up 4 bases and J gave up 5 bases; unmatched junction bases: 6.

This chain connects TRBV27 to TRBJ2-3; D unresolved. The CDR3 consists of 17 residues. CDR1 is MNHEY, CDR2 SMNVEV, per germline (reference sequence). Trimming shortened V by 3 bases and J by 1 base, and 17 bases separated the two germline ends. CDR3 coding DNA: TGTGCCAGCAGTTTCGGAACCCTGGGCCGACGCACAGATACGCAGTATTTT. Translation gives CASSFGTLGRRTDTQYF.

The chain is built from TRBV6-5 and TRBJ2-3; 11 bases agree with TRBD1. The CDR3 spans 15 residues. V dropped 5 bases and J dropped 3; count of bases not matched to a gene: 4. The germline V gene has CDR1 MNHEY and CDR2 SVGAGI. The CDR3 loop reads CASSRTGGATDTQYF. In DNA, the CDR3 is TGTGCCAGCAGTCGGACAGGGGGCGCGACAGATACGCAGTATTTT.

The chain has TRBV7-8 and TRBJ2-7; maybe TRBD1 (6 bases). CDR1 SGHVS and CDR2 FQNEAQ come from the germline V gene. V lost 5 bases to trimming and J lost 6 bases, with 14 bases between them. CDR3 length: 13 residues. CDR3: CASSLRQALEQYF. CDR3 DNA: TGTGCCAGCAGCCTACGACAGGCCCTCGAGCAGTACTTC.

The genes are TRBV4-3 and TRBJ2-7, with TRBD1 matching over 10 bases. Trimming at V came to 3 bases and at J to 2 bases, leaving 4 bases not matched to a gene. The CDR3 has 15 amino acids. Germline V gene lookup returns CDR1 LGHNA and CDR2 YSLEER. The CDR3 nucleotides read TGCGCCAGCAGCCATACGGGGACAGGGGCCTACGAGCAGTACTTC. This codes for CASSHTGTGAYEQYF.

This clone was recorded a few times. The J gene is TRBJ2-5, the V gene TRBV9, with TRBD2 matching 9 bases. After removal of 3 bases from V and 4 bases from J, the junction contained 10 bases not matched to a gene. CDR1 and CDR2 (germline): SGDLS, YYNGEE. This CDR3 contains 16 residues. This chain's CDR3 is CASSASLAGFRETQYF. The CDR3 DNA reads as TGTGCCAGCAGCGCATCCCTAGCGGGATTTAGAGAGACCCAGTACTTC.

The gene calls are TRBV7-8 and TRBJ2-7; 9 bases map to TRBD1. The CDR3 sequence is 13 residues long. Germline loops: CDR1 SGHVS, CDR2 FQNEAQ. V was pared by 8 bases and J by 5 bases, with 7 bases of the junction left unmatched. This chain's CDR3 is CASGWDRDHEQYF. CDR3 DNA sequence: TGTGCCAGCGGGTGGGACAGGGACCACGAGCAGTACTTC.

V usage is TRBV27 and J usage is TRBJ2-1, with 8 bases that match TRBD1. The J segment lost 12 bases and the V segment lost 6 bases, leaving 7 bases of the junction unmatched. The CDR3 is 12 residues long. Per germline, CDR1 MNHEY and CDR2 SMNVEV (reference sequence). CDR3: CASRWGTGTQFF. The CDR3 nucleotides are TGTGCCAGCAGATGGGGGACAGGAACGCAGTTCTTC.

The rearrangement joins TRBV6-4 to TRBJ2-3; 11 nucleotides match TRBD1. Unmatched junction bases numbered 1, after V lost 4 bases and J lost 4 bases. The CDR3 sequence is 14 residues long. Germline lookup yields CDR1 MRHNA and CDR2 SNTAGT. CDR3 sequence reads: CASSGTGGADTQYF. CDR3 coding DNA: TGTGCCAGCAGTGGGACAGGGGGCGCAGATACGCAGTATTTT.

CDR3 loop: CASSLDGLNNQPQHF. For the CDR3, the DNA is TGTGCCAGCAGCTTAGATGGGCTGAACAATCAGCCCCAGCATTTT. This sequence joins TRBV7-2 and TRBJ1-5; no reliable D call. Germline CDR1 and CDR2: SGHTA and FQGNSA. There are 15 residues in the CDR3. V was shortened by 1 base and J by 3 bases, with 10 bases between the two germline ends.

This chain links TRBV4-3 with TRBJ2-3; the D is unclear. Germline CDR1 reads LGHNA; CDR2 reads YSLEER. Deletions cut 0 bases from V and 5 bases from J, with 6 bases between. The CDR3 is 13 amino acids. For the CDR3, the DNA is TGCGCCAGCAGCCAAGAGGTCAGAGATACGCAGTATTTT. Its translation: CASSQEVRDTQYF.

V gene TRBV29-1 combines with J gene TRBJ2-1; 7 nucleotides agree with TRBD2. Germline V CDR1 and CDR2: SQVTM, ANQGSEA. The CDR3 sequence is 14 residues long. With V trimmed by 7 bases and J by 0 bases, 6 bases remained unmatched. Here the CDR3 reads CSALGGSSYNEQFF. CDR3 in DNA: TGCAGCGCGCTTGGCGGGAGCTCCTACAATGAGCAGTTCTTC.

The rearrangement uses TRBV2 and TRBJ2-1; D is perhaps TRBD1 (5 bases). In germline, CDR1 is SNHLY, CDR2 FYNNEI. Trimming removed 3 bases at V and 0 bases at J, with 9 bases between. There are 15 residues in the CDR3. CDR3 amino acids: CASSDGQGSYNEQFF. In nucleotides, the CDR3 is TGTGCCAGCAGTGATGGGCAGGGCTCCTACAATGAGCAGTTCTTC.

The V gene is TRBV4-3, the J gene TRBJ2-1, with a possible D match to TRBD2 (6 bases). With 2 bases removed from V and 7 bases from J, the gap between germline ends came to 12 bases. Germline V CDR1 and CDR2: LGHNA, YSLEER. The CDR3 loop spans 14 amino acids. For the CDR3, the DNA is TGCGCCAGCAGCCAAAGGCGGGGAACAAATGAGCAGTTCTTC. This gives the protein CASSQRRGTNEQFF.

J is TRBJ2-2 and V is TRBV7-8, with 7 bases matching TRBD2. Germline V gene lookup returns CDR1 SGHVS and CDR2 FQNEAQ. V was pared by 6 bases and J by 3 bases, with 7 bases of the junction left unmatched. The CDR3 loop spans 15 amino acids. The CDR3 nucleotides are TGTGCCAGCAGTCCTAGACGGGAGGACACCGGGGAGCTGTTTTTT. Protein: CASSPRREDTGELFF.

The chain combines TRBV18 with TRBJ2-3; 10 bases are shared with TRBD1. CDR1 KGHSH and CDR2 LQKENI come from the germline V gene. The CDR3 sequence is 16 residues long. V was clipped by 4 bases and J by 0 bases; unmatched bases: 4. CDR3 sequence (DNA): TGTGCCAGCTCACAAGGGACAGGGGCCAGCACAGATACGCAGTATTTT. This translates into CASSQGTGASTDTQYF.

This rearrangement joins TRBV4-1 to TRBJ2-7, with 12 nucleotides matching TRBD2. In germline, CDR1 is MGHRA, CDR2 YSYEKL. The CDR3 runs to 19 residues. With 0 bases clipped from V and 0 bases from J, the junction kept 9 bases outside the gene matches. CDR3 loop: CASSQDKLAGGPTSYEQYF. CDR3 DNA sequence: TGCGCCAGCAGCCAAGATAAACTAGCGGGGGGCCCTACCTCCTACGAGCAGTACTTC.

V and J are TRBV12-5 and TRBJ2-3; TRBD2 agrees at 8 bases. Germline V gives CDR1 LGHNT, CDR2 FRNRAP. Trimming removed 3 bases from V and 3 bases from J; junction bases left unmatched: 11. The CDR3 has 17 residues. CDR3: CASGFPWGSGETDTQYF. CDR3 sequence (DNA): TGTGCTAGTGGTTTTCCCTGGGGTAGCGGGGAGACAGATACGCAGTATTTT.